This is a list of T cell receptor beta chains from one sample in a study of response to subunit inactivated influenza vaccine. MiXCR was run by TCRdb on the RT-PCR reads, yielding one entry per CDR3 protein. The sample lists 500,000 to 550,000 distinct CDR3 sequences; around 25% were seen once. The same data also went into a second study, on T cells expressing NK-cell markers.

The sequencing used CD4+ T cells sorted from PBMCs, collected roughly 13 days after vaccination. Every receptor here comes from a man aged 50 to 59 who received an inactivated influenza vaccine. CDR3s include the opening cysteine and the closing phenylalanine or tryptophan. Fields, in order: clone size, V gene, D gene, J gene, CDR3 protein, CDR3 DNA. The D gene is left open where the match is weak. Clone sizes are given selectively: once, few, many, or a class where the clone is expanded.

many	TRBV15	TRBD2	TRBJ2-3	CATSRGTSGSTDTQYF	TGTGCCACCAGCAGAGGAACTAGCGGGAGCACAGATACGCAGTATTTT
-	TRBV15	-	TRBJ1-6	CATSRDQFRSPLHF	TGCGCCACCAGCAGAGATCAGTTTCGGTCACCCCTCCACTTT
-	TRBV6-5	-	TRBJ2-6	CASSPRQAGANVLTF	TGTGCCAGCAGTCCTCGACAGGCTGGGGCCAACGTCCTGACTTTC
few	TRBV25-1	TRBD2	TRBJ2-3	CASSDHPSGRASDTQYF	TGTGCCAGCAGTGATCATCCTAGCGGGAGGGCATCAGATACGCAGTATTTT
-	TRBV6-2/TRBV6-3	TRBD1	TRBJ1-5	CASRKKGQYSNQPQHF	TGTGCCAGCAGGAAGAAGGGACAGTATAGCAATCAGCCCCAGCATTTT
many	TRBV3-1	TRBD2	TRBJ2-1	CASSQIGLAGNEQFF	TGTGCCAGCAGCCAAATTGGTCTAGCGGGCAATGAGCAGTTCTTC
many	TRBV12-3/TRBV12-4	-	TRBJ1-2	CASSSENYGYTF	TGTGCCAGCAGTTCCGAGAACTATGGCTACACCTTC
-	TRBV20-1	-	TRBJ2-5	CSASVGGPPETQYF	TGCAGTGCTAGTGTGGGGGGCCCCCCAGAGACCCAGTACTTC
-	TRBV20-1	TRBD1	TRBJ2-2	CSARDRGKQGAFGTGELFF	TGCAGTGCTAGAGACCGCGGAAAACAGGGGGCCTTCGGGACCGGGGAGCTGTTTTTT
many	TRBV10-3	-	TRBJ1-6	CAISERTESPLHF	TGTGCCATCAGTGAACGGACAGAATCACCCCTCCACTTT
-	TRBV20-1	TRBD1	TRBJ1-1	CSAPAGGGVTEAFF	TGCAGTGCCCCAGCAGGGGGAGGGGTCACTGAAGCTTTCTTT
-	TRBV6-6	-	TRBJ2-5	CASSRYAETQYF	TGTGCCAGCAGTAGATATGCGGAGACCCAGTACTTC
-	TRBV5-1	-	TRBJ2-3	CASSLVKRGTLTDTQYF	TGCGCCAGCAGCTTGGTCAAAAGGGGGACTCTCACAGATACGCAGTATTTT
-	TRBV6-2/TRBV6-3	-	TRBJ1-3	CASSYSVTFNSGNTIYF	TGTGCCAGCAGTTACTCGGTCACCTTCAACTCTGGAAACACCATATATTTT
-	TRBV18	-	TRBJ1-1	CASSPLPGDTEAFF	TGTGCCAGCTCACCATTACCGGGCGACACTGAAGCTTTCTTT
-	TRBV6-1	-	TRBJ1-5	CASSEDFWGRGSGQPQHF	TGTGCCAGCAGTGAAGATTTTTGGGGCAGGGGATCGGGACAGCCCCAGCATTTT
-	TRBV7-2	-	TRBJ1-6	CASSSSRNYNSPLHF	TGTGCCAGCAGCTCGAGCAGGAATTATAATTCACCCCTCCACTTT
-	TRBV5-1	TRBD1	TRBJ1-4	CASSLNSRDSNEKLFF	TGCGCCAGCAGCCTAAACAGCCGGGACAGCAATGAAAAACTGTTTTTT
few	TRBV15	-	TRBJ2-2	CATSIRQASNTGELFF	TGTGCCACCAGCATCCGACAGGCTTCGAACACCGGGGAGCTGTTTTTT
-	TRBV5-6	TRBD2	TRBJ2-3	CASSLVPTSGSNTQYF	TGTGCCAGCAGCTTGGTTCCGACTAGCGGGAGTAATACGCAGTATTTT
-	TRBV7-9	-	TRBJ2-1	CASSSLGVVNEQFF	TGTGCCAGCAGCTCACTGGGGGTGGTCAATGAGCAGTTCTTC
-	TRBV5-5	-	TRBJ1-2	CASSSAGQTNYGYTF	TGTGCCAGCAGCTCCGCCGGACAAACTAACTATGGCTACACCTTC
-	TRBV6-5	TRBD1	TRBJ1-2	CASSYGQGAQGYTF	TGTGCCAGCAGTTACGGGCAGGGGGCGCAAGGCTACACCTTC
-	TRBV10-3	-	TRBJ1-1	CAIKVDPGWNTEAFF	TGTGCCATCAAAGTAGACCCCGGGTGGAACACTGAAGCTTTCTTT
-	TRBV6-1	TRBD1	TRBJ2-3	CASRGPGTGKADTQYF	TGTGCCAGCAGGGGACCCGGGACAGGGAAGGCAGATACGCAGTATTTT
few	TRBV10-3	TRBD2	TRBJ2-1	CAISESAGAYNEQFF	TGTGCCATCAGTGAGTCGGCGGGAGCCTACAATGAGCAGTTCTTC
-	TRBV10-3	TRBD2	TRBJ2-2	CAISGTSGFTGELFF	TGTGCCATCAGCGGGACTAGCGGGTTCACCGGGGAGCTGTTTTTT
few	TRBV5-1	TRBD1	TRBJ1-5	CASSHGQGDQPQHF	TGCGCCAGCAGCCATGGACAGGGAGATCAGCCCCAGCATTTT
once	TRBV4-3	TRBD2	TRBJ2-2	CASSQTIAGVATGELFF	TGCGCCAGCAGCCAAACCATAGCGGGGGTAGCCACCGGGGAGCTGTTTTTT
few	TRBV25-1	-	TRBJ1-5	CASSGTGNRQPQHF	TGTGCCAGCAGTGGAACAGGGAATAGACAGCCCCAGCATTTT
few	TRBV20-1	-	TRBJ2-1	CSARDLAGPVLKEQFF	TGCAGTGCTAGAGATCTCGCTGGGCCCGTTTTGAAGGAGCAGTTCTTC
few	TRBV7-8	TRBD1	TRBJ1-2	CASSLGPGQGAFGYTF	TGTGCCAGCAGCTTAGGTCCGGGACAGGGGGCTTTTGGCTACACCTTC
-	TRBV12-3/TRBV12-4	-	TRBJ2-2	CASSLAHSATGELFF	TGTGCCAGCAGTTTAGCGCACAGTGCCACCGGGGAGCTGTTTTTT
-	TRBV28	-	TRBJ2-2	CASTYRLANTGELFF	TGTGCCAGCACCTACCGGCTAGCTAACACCGGGGAGCTGTTTTTT
few	TRBV7-2	TRBD1	TRBJ1-4	CASSQTGVYNEKLFF	TGTGCCAGCAGCCAGACAGGGGTTTATAATGAAAAACTGTTTTTT
few	TRBV29-1	-	TRBJ2-5	CSVGQNTQETQYF	TGCAGCGTTGGACAGAACACTCAAGAGACCCAGTACTTC
many	TRBV29-1	-	TRBJ2-3	CSVGGAPADTQYF	TGCAGCGTTGGAGGGGCGCCGGCAGATACGCAGTATTTT
-	TRBV7-2	-	TRBJ2-1	CASTESWGSNEQFF	TGTGCCAGCACCGAAAGTTGGGGGAGCAATGAGCAGTTCTTC
few	TRBV15	TRBD2	TRBJ2-5	CATSGLAGGQETQYF	TGTGCCACCAGCGGACTAGCGGGGGGACAAGAGACCCAGTACTTC
-	TRBV4-3	TRBD2	TRBJ2-5	CASSPSLAIQETQYF	TGCGCCAGCAGCCCTTCACTAGCGATCCAAGAGACCCAGTACTTC
few	TRBV7-2	-	TRBJ1-5	CASGVYSNQPQHF	TGTGCCAGCGGGGTGTATAGCAATCAGCCCCAGCATTTT
-	TRBV28	-	TRBJ1-2	CATGTTVNYGYTF	TGTGCCACCGGGACAACTGTTAACTATGGCTACACCTTC
many	TRBV28	-	TRBJ1-3	CASSPPRVGGNTIYF	TGTGCCAGCAGTCCACCCCGGGTGGGTGGAAACACCATATATTTT
-	TRBV2	-	TRBJ2-7	CASSAWYGYEQYF	TGTGCCAGCAGCGCTTGGTACGGCTACGAGCAGTACTTC
-	TRBV20-1	-	TRBJ1-5	CSARTGSTNQPQHF	TGCAGTGCTAGGACAGGTTCTACTAATCAGCCCCAGCATTTT
-	TRBV20-1	-	TRBJ1-2	CSARDQGSHYGYTF	TGCAGTGCTAGAGATCAAGGGTCCCACTATGGCTACACCTTC
few	TRBV5-1	-	TRBJ1-4	CASSLGGFGEKLFF	TGCGCCAGCAGCTTGGGAGGGTTCGGTGAAAAACTGTTTTTT